The source of this T cell receptor beta chain is a study of blood T cell repertoires in COVID-19. Produced via immunoSEQ multiplex PCR; TCRdb's table is partial and in-frame only. Found here are some 65,000 clones, 79% of them singletons; the top ten hold 4.5% to 7%. Germline CDR1 and CDR2: MNHEY and SVGEGT. V lost 5 bases and J lost 4, with 14 bases in between. The CDR3 consists of 14 residues. The source of this sequence is a woman between 70 and 85 years old with acute or convalescent COVID-19. The sample taken for sequencing was peripheral blood. The chain is built from TRBV6-2 or TRBV6-3 and TRBJ1-1; no clear D. In DNA, the CDR3 is TGTGCCAGCAGTCCCAGCGAGGCAAGCACTGAAGCTTTCTTT. Encoded protein: CASSPSEASTEAFF.